This entry features one TCR beta chain sequence. Its antigen remains unidentified. Because the CDR3 is missing its conserved closing phenylalanine or tryptophan, this is likely a read error. Both 60 Vbeta primers and 13 Jbeta primers went into the PCR. Repertoires were generated with immunoSEQ multiplex PCR, while TCRdb's copy carries only in-frame clones and drops some. The profile shows some 170,000 clones, about 77% of them singletons. The data stem from a study of cytomegalovirus exposure and HLA in healthy donors. Findings and caveats of the study: Sequencing depth across donors, presence/absence analyses assumed, was roughly uniform. TCR beta V- and J-gene trimming, according to a later analysis, was linked to a missense DCLRE1C variant.

Trimming removed 3 bases from V and 4 bases from J; junction bases left unmatched: 4. The CDR3 runs to 14 residues. Germline lookup yields CDR1 SGHNT and CDR2 YYREEE (reference sequence). Healthy people donating bone marrow made up the donors. Sequenced sample: PBMCs. The chain has TRBV5-4 and TRBJ1-2; 9 bases agree with TRBD1. The clonotype comes from a man between 18 and 29 years old in good health and CMV-seropositive. CDR3 region: CASSSDRGGYGYTL. In DNA form, the CDR3 reads TGTGCCAGCAGCTCGGACAGGGGCGGCTATGGCTACACCCTC.